Below are 20 T cell receptor beta chains sequenced from a single sample in a study of OX40 agonist ivuxolimab in advanced cancers. TCRdb keeps only in-frame clones here, not all; method: immunoSEQ multiplex PCR. This sample has over 85,000 clones; 85% to 95% occur once, and the top ten carry about 0.3%. Sequencing was performed on CD4+ or CD8+ T cells sorted from blood, taken in a trial of the OX40 agonist ivuxolimab. The origin of the receptors is an adult with an advanced solid tumor such as melanoma, head and neck, liver or kidney cancer.

The V and J genes are TRBV28 and TRBJ1-2, with D maybe TRBD1 (5 bases). The V gene lost 7 bases and the J gene lost 4 bases, with 28 bases spanning the gap. Germline lookup yields CDR1 MDHEN and CDR2 SYDVKM. The CDR3 extends over 18 amino acids. Written as DNA, the CDR3 is TGTGCCAGCATTCGTGGGACTCGAAAACAGATCTTAGGCTATGGCTACACCTTC. Translating gives CASIRGTRKQILGYGYTF.

The chain joins TRBV7-5 to TRBJ2-4. TRBV7-5 is flagged as a pseudogene. The CDR3 has 17 residues. In nucleotides, the CDR3 is TGTGCCAGAAGCTTGGGTGATAGGGGACGGGCCAAAAACATTCAGTACTTC. Its translation: CARSLGDRGRAKNIQYF.

This sequence joins TRBV2 and TRBJ2-1; 11 nucleotides agree with TRBD2. The CDR3 sequence is 14 residues long. V was clipped by 4 bases and J by 7 bases; unmatched bases: 3. CDR1 and CDR2 (germline): SNHLY, FYNNEI. The CDR3 bases are TGTGCCAGCAGTGCACTAGCGGGAGATAATGAGCAGTTCTTC. Translation: CASSALAGDNEQFF.

CDR3 nucleotide sequence: TGTGCCAGTAGTGGGGCAGGACAGGGCCAAGAGACCCAGTACTTC. As protein: CASSGAGQGQETQYF. V is TRBV19 and J is TRBJ2-5; 8 bases agree with TRBD1. CDR1 and CDR2 from the germline V gene are LNHDA and SQIVND (reference sequence). Trimming removed 5 bases from V and 1 base from J; junction bases left unmatched: 6. The CDR3 sequence is 15 residues long.

CDR3 residues: CASSHTGTPSDTQYF. CDR3 DNA sequence: TGTGCCAGCAGCCATACCGGGACCCCATCAGATACGCAGTATTTT. The chain combines TRBV4-2 with TRBJ2-3; D assignment may be TRBD1 or TRBD2 (5 bases each). The germline V gene encodes CDR1 LGHNA and CDR2 YNFKEQ. V lost 3 bases to trimming and J lost 4 bases, with 14 bases between them. CDR3 length: 15 residues.

This clone was seen just once. Written as DNA, the CDR3 is TGTGCCAGCAGCTTCGGGACAGGTAACAGGAATGAGCAGTTCTTC. This sequence encodes CASSFGTGNRNEQFF. The rearrangement uses TRBV11-2 and TRBJ2-1, with TRBD1 matching 8 bases. After removal of 3 bases from V and 7 bases from J, the junction contained 8 bases not matched to a gene. The CDR3 consists of 15 residues. Germline CDR1 and CDR2: SGHAT and FQNNGV.

This chain uses TRBV19 with TRBJ1-2, with D unresolved. There are 14 residues in the CDR3. Per germline, CDR1 LNHDA and CDR2 SQIVND (reference sequence). Deletions cut 1 base from V and 1 base from J, with 7 bases between. The CDR3 DNA reads TGTGCCAGTAGTATAGCTGGATATAACTATGGCTACACCTTC. Protein: CASSIAGYNYGYTF.

The CDR3 is CASSETHRRPYEQYV. In DNA, the CDR3 is TGTGCCAGCAGCGAGACCCACCGCCGCCCCTACGAGCAGTACGTC. V is TRBV6-4 and J is TRBJ2-7; no reliable D call. Germline V gene lookup returns CDR1 MRHNA and CDR2 SNTAGT. The CDR3 is 15 residues long. V dropped 6 bases and J dropped 2 bases, with 17 bases sitting between them.

The rearrangement joins TRBV7-2 to TRBJ1-5; no definite D call. V gave up 0 bases and J gave up 7 bases, with 7 bases separating them. The CDR3 runs 13 residues. CDR1 and CDR2 from the germline V gene are SGHTA and FQGNSA. CDR3 residues: CASSLARIQPQHF. CDR3 coding DNA: TGTGCCAGCAGCTTAGCCCGGATCCAGCCCCAGCATTTT.

V and J are TRBV10-3 and TRBJ1-5; D might be TRBD1 (6 bases). Per the germline V gene, CDR1 is ENHRY and CDR2 is SYGVKD. This CDR3 region has 12 residues. The V end was cut by 4 bases, the J end by 5 bases, with 6 bases between. CDR3 sequence reads: CAISAGDQPQHF. The CDR3 bases are TGTGCCATCAGTGCAGGGGATCAGCCCCAGCATTTT.

The rearrangement joins TRBV19 to TRBJ2-3; the D is unclear. V dropped 7 bases and J dropped 2 bases, with 4 bases sitting between them. CDR1 is LNHDA, CDR2 SQIVND, per germline (reference sequence). This CDR3 comprises 11 residues. This CDR3 reads CASMNTDTQYF. The CDR3 DNA reads as TGTGCCAGTATGAACACAGATACGCAGTATTTT.

V gene TRBV5-1 combines with J gene TRBJ2-3, with D possibly being TRBD2 (6 bases). Per the germline V gene, CDR1 is SGHRS and CDR2 is YFSETQ. Trimming shortened V by 4 bases and J by 4 bases, and 25 bases separated the two germline ends. CDR3 length equals 18 residues. Here the CDR3 reads CASSLRRESFSLSDTQYF. CDR3 coding DNA: TGCGCCAGCAGCCTGCGACGGGAGAGCTTCTCCCTATCAGATACGCAGTATTTT.

The CDR3 sequence is CASRWTDDRQQFF. For the CDR3, the DNA is TGTGCCAGTAGATGGACGGACGACAGACAGCAGTTCTTC. V gene TRBV19 combines with J gene TRBJ2-1; D is possibly TRBD1 (5 bases). The CDR3 totals 13 residues. Trimming shortened V by 6 bases and J by 11 bases, and 17 bases separated the two germline ends. CDR1 and CDR2 from the germline V gene are LNHDA and SQIVND (reference sequence).

The chain is built from TRBV28 and TRBJ1-2; 8 nucleotides align to TRBD1. V lost 5 bases to trimming and J lost 4 bases; unmatched junction nucleotides: 9. The CDR3 totals 15 residues. Germline CDR1 reads MDHEN; CDR2 reads SYDVKM. The CDR3, as DNA: TGTGCCAGCAGTCCGTTGGACAGGGAAGTCTATGGCTACACCTTC. Encoded protein: CASSPLDREVYGYTF.

The chain couples TRBV4-3 to TRBJ2-3; the D gene is possibly TRBD1 (5 bases). Germline CDR1 is LGHNA and CDR2 is YSLEER. V gave up 3 bases and J gave up 6 bases, with 13 bases separating them. This CDR3 contains 14 residues. The CDR3 DNA is TGCGCCAGCAGCCAGGGGCCGACGATGGATACGCAGTATTTT. Its translation: CASSQGPTMDTQYF.

This clone has just one count. The chain carries TRBV29-1 and TRBJ1-5, with D possibly TRBD1 on 5 matching bases. Germline CDR1 SQVTM, CDR2 ANQGSEA. Trimming stripped 2 bases from V and 3 bases from J, with 8 bases between. This CDR3 is 13 amino acids long. For the CDR3, the DNA is TGCAGCGTTGAACTAGGGGTCAATCAGCCCCAGCATTTT. Translating it yields CSVELGVNQPQHF. Full variable domain (missing parts from reference TRBV29-1 and TRBJ1-5): SAVISQKPSRDICQRGTSLTIQCQVDSQVTMMFWYRQQPGQSLTLIATANQGSEATYESGFVIDKFPISRPNLTFSTLTVSNMSPEDSSIYLCSVELGVNQPQHFGDGTRLSIL.

The CDR3 DNA reads TGTGCCAGCAGTAGGGACAGGTCTGTTGGCTACACCTTC. Translating gives CASSRDRSVGYTF. V gene TRBV28 combines with J gene TRBJ1-2; 8 bases line up with TRBD1. The CDR3 extends over 13 amino acids. Trimming cost V 5 bases and J 7 bases; bases outside gene matches: 6. Germline V gene lookup returns CDR1 MDHEN and CDR2 SYDVKM.

V usage is TRBV5-1 and J usage is TRBJ1-4; D unclear. Between the trimmed V and J ends, which lost 5 bases and 0 bases, there was a span of 17 bases. CDR1 and CDR2 (germline): SGHRS, YFSETQ. This CDR3 is 17 amino acids long. In DNA form, the CDR3 reads TGCGCCAGCAGAATTGGTACCTCGTTAGCAACTAATGAAAAACTGTTTTTT. This gives the protein CASRIGTSLATNEKLFF.

The rearrangement uses TRBV6-1 and TRBJ2-3, with 9 bases aligning to TRBD1. This CDR3 is built from 15 residues. Germline V gene sequence: CDR1 MNHNS, CDR2 SASEGT. The V segment lost 2 bases and the J segment 2 bases; nucleotides outside the gene matches: 2. The CDR3 spells CASSERDRVTDTQYF. The DNA for the CDR3 is TGTGCCAGCAGTGAAAGGGACAGGGTCACAGATACGCAGTATTTT.

The chain couples TRBV4-3 to TRBJ1-1; TRBD1 matches at 7 bases. V was pared by 0 bases and J by 0 bases, with 7 bases of the junction left unmatched. Per the germline V gene, CDR1 is LGHNA and CDR2 is YSLEER. CDR3 length equals 17 residues. The CDR3 spells CASSQDPMTGLNTEAFF. CDR3 DNA sequence: TGCGCCAGCAGCCAAGATCCTATGACAGGGCTGAACACTGAAGCTTTCTTT.